The 5 T cell receptor beta chains presented below share a single source sample, sequenced in a study of cytomegalovirus exposure and HLA in healthy donors. 60 Vbeta and 13 Jbeta primers were used in PCR. The protocol was immunoSEQ multiplex PCR, while the TCRdb copy is restricted to in-frame clones and leaves out a portion. The repertoire includes 150,000 or so clones, 9.7% of them detected once, and 1.5% to 2% sits in the top ten. Sequenced material: PBMCs. These receptors came from a man in his fifties in good health and CMV-seronegative.

The chain joins TRBV5-5 to TRBJ2-2, with a tentative D call TRBD1 (5 bases). Looked up from germline, CDR1 is SGHKS and CDR2 is YYEKEE (reference sequence). V shed 0 bases and J shed 2 bases, with 8 bases lying between them. The CDR3 has 15 residues. CDR3 in DNA: TGTGCCAGCAGCTTGGTAGGGGCAAACACCGGGGAGCTGTTTTTT. Translation: CASSLVGANTGELFF.

The chain recombines TRBV5-1 with TRBJ2-7; D not resolved. V gave up 4 bases and J gave up 2 bases, with 16 bases separating them. Germline values: CDR1 SGHRS, CDR2 YFSETQ. The CDR3 runs 15 residues. The CDR3 protein is CASSHDGAFPYEQYF. Here the CDR3 DNA reads TGCGCCAGCAGCCACGACGGAGCCTTCCCCTACGAGCAGTACTTC.

The V and J genes are TRBV11-2 and TRBJ1-1; 7 bases line up with TRBD1. Losses at the gene ends were 5 bases for V and 11 bases for J; bases not matched to a gene: 14. CDR3 length equals 14 residues. Germline assignment: CDR1 SGHAT and CDR2 FQNNGV. The CDR3 sequence is CASSQVQGYPFAFF. The CDR3 DNA reads as TGTGCCAGCAGCCAAGTACAGGGGTATCCGTTTGCTTTCTTT.

This chain connects TRBV29-1 to TRBJ2-7; TRBD1 aligns across 9 bases. The germline V gene encodes CDR1 SQVTM and CDR2 ANQGSEA. CDR3 size: 15 residues. The V gene end was trimmed by 0 bases and the J gene end by 2 bases; junction bases not matched to a gene: 5. As DNA, the CDR3 is TGCAGCGTTGAAGATCGGACAGGGGCCCCCTACGAGCAGTACTTC. It codes for CSVEDRTGAPYEQYF.

This clone turned up a few times. The V and J genes are TRBV14 and TRBJ2-7; D not certain. Germline CDR1 SGHDN, CDR2 FVKESK. The V end was cut by 0 bases, the J end by 0 bases, with 6 bases between. The CDR3 has 14 amino acids. CDR3 loop: CASSQDFSSYEQYF. CDR3 nucleotide sequence: TGTGCCAGCAGCCAAGATTTTAGCTCCTACGAGCAGTACTTC.